A selection of T cell receptor beta chains follows, all from one sample in a study of T-cell memory formation after mild COVID-19. TCRdb used MiXCR to reprocess the 5' RACE reads, holding one entry per CDR3 protein. The sample holds 430,000 or so distinct CDR3 sequences, 25% seen once. The material sequenced was PBMCs or a T cell subset sorted from them (not recorded which). The receptors were gathered from an adult woman who had mild COVID-19 (a few samples of this study predate the infection). Cell type and time point are not known. CDR3s include the opening cysteine and the closing phenylalanine or tryptophan. The D gene is left open where the match is weak. Expanded clones get a size class; other rows say once, few or many, or leave the size out.

>TRBJ2-3|few|TRBV27|TRBD1
CASSQLGQGRTDTQYF
TGTGCCAGCAGTCAATTGGGACAGGGCCGCACAGATACGCAGTATTTT
>TRBJ2-1|.|TRBV20-1|.
CSASQDEQFF
TGCAGTGCAAGCCAGGATGAGCAGTTCTTC
>TRBJ2-7|.|TRBV30|TRBD1
CAWSGTGGSNEQYF
TGTGCCTGGAGTGGGACAGGGGGCTCCAACGAGCAGTACTTC
>TRBJ1-2|.|TRBV7-9|TRBD1
CASSLAAGTAYGYTF
TGTGCCAGCAGCTTAGCGGCAGGGACAGCCTATGGCTACACCTTC
>TRBJ1-2|few|TRBV5-1|.
CASSADIETSDYGYTF
TGCGCCAGCAGCGCGGACATAGAGACCTCAGACTATGGCTACACCTTC
>TRBJ2-2|.|TRBV7-9|.
CASSGTNTGELFF
TGTGCCAGCTCGGGAACGAACACCGGGGAGCTGTTTTTT
>TRBJ2-1|.|TRBV7-6|.
CASSLNGGPIDEQFF
TGTGCCAGCAGCTTAAACGGGGGTCCCATCGATGAGCAGTTCTTC
>TRBJ2-2|.|TRBV18|TRBD2
CASSPQSGKGGELFF
TGTGCCAGCTCACCCCAGAGCGGGAAAGGCGGGGAGCTGTTTTTT
>TRBJ2-7|.|TRBV7-2|TRBD1
CASSHGTGDYEQYF
TGTGCCAGCAGTCACGGGACAGGGGACTACGAGCAGTACTTC
>TRBJ2-1|.|TRBV12-3/TRBV12-4|.
CASSILGRLQFF
TGTGCCAGCAGTATCCTCGGGAGACTTCAGTTCTTC
>TRBJ1-3|.|TRBV19|.
CASSNRQGNTIYF
TGTGCCAGTAGTAACCGGCAGGGAAACACCATATATTTT
>TRBJ2-1|.|TRBV5-1|TRBD1
CASSSEQGAHEQFF
TGCGCCAGCAGCTCGGAACAGGGGGCCCATGAGCAGTTCTTC
>TRBJ2-2|many|TRBV18|TRBD2
CASSPGLAGATGELFF
TGTGCCAGCTCACCGGGACTAGCGGGAGCCACCGGGGAGCTGTTTTTT